This T cell receptor (beta chain) was sequenced for a study of blood T cell repertoires in COVID-19. Turning to the study itself: From the United States, Italy and Spain came samples of acute and convalescent COVID-19. Sources were T cells, B-cell-depleted T cells, or PBMCs; the material itself was cDNA or gDNA.

Original analysis: Nucleated cell counts were estimated from reference gene primer amplification. The data were produced by immunoSEQ multiplex PCR, yet TCRdb's version contains in-frame clones alone and is incomplete. V and J calls plus clone size are reproduced from that table; the DNA served to infer D and trimming. The table records nearly 110,000 clones, roughly four fifths of them present only once. The CDR3 spans 17 residues. Per the germline V gene, CDR1 is LGHNA and CDR2 is YSLEER. V dropped 0 bases and J dropped 4; count of bases not matched to a gene: 6. Recruited during active infection, patients (from Seattle) were subsequently followed longitudinally.

Sequencing was performed on peripheral blood. This TCR derives from an elderly man with COVID-19, enrolled during active disease. The chain links TRBV4-3 to TRBJ2-6, with TRBD1 identical over 7 bases. In DNA form, the CDR3 reads TGCGCCAGCAGCCAAGATAGAAGGGGGCACGGGGCCAACGTCCTGACTTTC. Translating gives CASSQDRRGHGANVLTF.